This TCR beta chain was recorded in a study of OX40 agonist ivuxolimab in advanced cancers. Background on the study: The dose-escalation cohort had hepatocellular carcinoma, melanoma, renal cell or head and neck cancer. Partial response was recorded in three patients: one hepatocellular carcinoma and two cutaneous melanoma cases.

V lost 5 bases and J lost 8; bases outside the gene matches: 7. The CDR3 length is 14 residues. The germline gives CDR1 MNHNY, CDR2 SVGAGI (reference sequence). Sequencing used immunoSEQ multiplex PCR; TCRdb keeps in-frame clones, though not all of them. This table holds 73,000 or so clones, approximately 79% found once. Notes on the study in general: Expanded peripheral T cells had an undetermined antigen specificity. Clones of CD4+ and CD8+ blood T cells grew by week 6 at doses of 0.1 to 3.0 mg/kg.

Points on this clone: Antigen: not known.

This TCR was sampled from an adult with an advanced solid tumor such as melanoma, head and neck, liver or kidney cancer. This specimen was CD4+ or CD8+ T cells sorted from blood, taken in a trial of the OX40 agonist ivuxolimab. The V gene is TRBV6-6, the J gene TRBJ1-4; 8 bases align to TRBD1. The DNA for the CDR3 is TGTGCCAGCAGTACGGGACAGGCGGGGGAAAAACTGTTTTTT. Protein sequence: CASSTGQAGEKLFF.